A single sample gave rise to the 5 T cell receptor beta chains below, sequenced in a study of memory CD4+ T cells and cytomegalovirus serostatus. Single viable CD3+CD4+CD8-CD45RO+ cells were sorted as the memory CD4+ T cells. Measured with immunoSEQ multiplex PCR; TCRdb has only the in-frame clones, and not every one. The profile shows around 32,000 clones, roughly 80% of them singletons. The sequenced sample was memory CD4+ T cells from blood. The receptor set was obtained from an adult in good health and CMV-seronegative. Some clones in this sample may be carry-over from other donors' samples.

In nucleotides, the CDR3 is TGCAGCGTTGAAGAGGGGCAGGGGGGGGGAGAGACCCAGTACTTC. It encodes CSVEEGQGGGETQYF. The chain links TRBV29-1 to TRBJ2-5; D tentatively reads TRBD1 or TRBD2 (7 bases each). This CDR3 comprises 15 residues. Per the germline V gene, CDR1 is SQVTM and CDR2 is ANQGSEA. With 0 bases removed from V and 4 bases from J, the gap between germline ends came to 15 bases.

This chain links TRBV30 with TRBJ1-5; tentative D call: TRBD1 (5 bases). The CDR3 sequence is 14 residues long. Trimming shortened V by 2 bases and J by 4 bases, and 12 bases separated the two germline ends. Germline CDR1 is GTSNPN and CDR2 is SVGIG (reference sequence). The CDR3: CAWSSGPLNQPQHF. Written as DNA, the CDR3 is TGTGCCTGGAGTTCGGGGCCACTTAATCAGCCCCAGCATTTT.

The chain has TRBV4-2 and TRBJ2-7, with 11 bases fitting TRBD2. Losses at the gene ends were 1 base for V and 6 bases for J; bases not matched to a gene: 5. The CDR3 totals 15 residues. The germline gives CDR1 LGHNA, CDR2 YNFKEQ. The CDR3, as DNA: TGTGCCAGCAGCCAAGGGGGACTAGCGGATACCGAGCAGTACTTC. Translation: CASSQGGLADTEQYF.

The rearrangement links TRBV5-4 to TRBJ1-3, with D possibly TRBD1 on 5 matching bases. This CDR3 comprises 15 residues. The V gene lost 4 bases and the J gene lost 0 bases, with 11 bases spanning the gap. From germline, CDR1 is SGHNT and CDR2 YYREEE (reference sequence). The CDR3 here is CASSTGTGSGNTIYF. The CDR3 region has the DNA TGTGCCAGCAGCACGGGGACGGGCTCTGGAAACACCATATATTTT.

The chain links TRBV4-1 to TRBJ2-1; TRBD2 agrees at 10 bases. J lost 0 bases, V lost 4 bases, and 12 bases had no gene match. There are 19 residues in the CDR3. Germline V gives CDR1 MGHRA, CDR2 YSYEKL. CDR3 coding DNA: TGCGCCAGCAGCCTTATGGTAGCGGGGGGCCCGAGCTCCTACAATGAGCAGTTCTTC. It encodes CASSLMVAGGPSSYNEQFF.